The 17 T cell receptor beta chains reported below all come from one sample, sequenced in a study of T cell responses to AZD1222 COVID-19 vaccine (dated by TCRdb to about 2021). The method was the immunoSEQ multiplex PCR assay. TCRdb retrieved this table from immuneACCESS and kept in-frame rearrangements only. Not all clones are present; in checked studies, unresolved V genes account for under half, and no reason is known for the remainder. Here the sample has around 140,000 clones; roughly 92% occur a single time. Over 1.5% of the sample is held by the ten biggest clonotypes. According to the study, the label for this sample's time point signals: baseline before first vaccination. Here the sequenced sample was peripheral blood, taken on day 0 of AZD1222 vaccination. Receptors were obtained from an adult in good health.

The J gene is TRBJ1-5, the V gene TRBV6-4; D call uncertain. The CDR3 is 18 residues long. Germline V CDR1 and CDR2: MRHNA, SNTAGT. The V and J ends lost 0 bases and 5 bases respectively, with 20 bases between them. The CDR3: CASSDSERAKPYYQPQHF. The CDR3 DNA reads TGTGCCAGCAGTGACTCGGAAAGGGCCAAGCCGTACTATCAGCCCCAGCATTTT.

V usage is TRBV6-5 and J usage is TRBJ2-3; D gene ambiguous. CDR1 MNHEY and CDR2 SVGAGI come from the germline V gene. V was shortened by 5 bases and J by 5 bases, with 8 bases between the two germline ends. This CDR3 region has 12 residues. The CDR3: CASSRPLDTQYF. CDR3 coding DNA: TGTGCCAGCAGTCGCCCCCTAGATACGCAGTATTTT.

V usage is TRBV27 and J usage is TRBJ2-5; D remains unclear. This CDR3 is 14 amino acids long. V gave up 2 bases and J gave up 4 bases, with 11 bases separating them. The germline gives CDR1 MNHEY, CDR2 SMNVEV (reference sequence). In DNA, the CDR3 is TGTGCCAGCAGTTTAAGGACCAGAGGAGAGACCCAGTACTTC. Translated: CASSLRTRGETQYF.

This clone showed up just a few times. The sample contains more than one DNA sequence encoding this CDR3. V is TRBV28 and J is TRBJ2-7; no firm D call. Germline loops: CDR1 MDHEN, CDR2 SYDVKM. Trimming removed 3 bases at V and 4 bases at J, with 7 bases between. CDR3 length: 12 amino acids. The CDR3 loop reads CASSFQNYEQYF. In DNA form, the CDR3 reads TGTGCCAGCAGTTTTCAGAATTACGAGCAGTACTTC.

The genes are TRBV9 and TRBJ2-1; D tentatively fits TRBD1 or TRBD2 (5 bases each). With 4 bases removed from V and 1 base from J, the gap between germline ends came to 15 bases. The CDR3 runs 16 residues. Germline-derived CDR1 and CDR2 are SGDLS and YYNGEE. This CDR3 is CASSLYRDGSYNEQFF. The CDR3, as DNA: TGTGCCAGCAGCCTTTATAGGGACGGATCCTACAATGAGCAGTTCTTC.

The chain has TRBV18 and TRBJ1-4; possible D gene TRBD1, 5 bases. Trimming shortened V by 6 bases and J by 5 bases, and 22 bases separated the two germline ends. The CDR3 totals 17 residues. The V gene's germline CDR1 is KGHSH and CDR2 LQKENI. The CDR3 sequence is CASSPATSGGSNEKLFF. The CDR3 coding sequence is TGTGCCAGCTCCCCTGCTACCTCGGGGGGGTCAAATGAAAAACTGTTTTTT. Full variable domain (outside the CDR3, taken from reference TRBV18 and TRBJ1-4): NAGVMQNPRHLVRRRGQEARLRCSPMKGHSHVYWYRQLPEEGLKFMVYLQKENIIDESGMPKERFSAEFPKEGPSILRIQQVVRGDSAAYFCASSPATSGGSNEKLFFGSGTQLSVL.

The chain links TRBV7-3 to TRBJ2-2; D not resolved. Trimming took 4 bases from V and 8 from J, leaving 8 bases between them. In germline, CDR1 is SGHTA, CDR2 FQGTGA. There are 12 residues in the CDR3. CDR3 DNA: TGTGCCAGCAGCTCAGGCCGGGGGGAGCTGTTTTTT. It specifies CASSSGRGELFF.

The V and J genes are TRBV5-1 and TRBJ2-7; D is uncertain. Germline V lookup: CDR1 SGHRS, CDR2 YFSETQ. The germline V and J ends were trimmed by 0 bases and 7 bases, with 11 bases remaining between them. This CDR3 comprises 13 residues. The CDR3 loop reads CASSLAALGEQYF. CDR3 DNA: TGCGCCAGCAGCTTGGCGGCCCTCGGGGAGCAGTACTTC. Based on the CDR3 plus reference TRBV5-1 and TRBJ2-7, the full variable domain is KAGVTQTPRYLIKTRGQQVTLSCSPISGHRSVSWYQQTPGQGLQFLFEYFSETQRNKGNFPGRFSGRQFSNSRSEMNVSTLELGDSALYLCASSLAALGEQYFGPGTRLTVT.

The chain uses TRBV11-2 and TRBJ1-1; a weak D match, TRBD1 (5 bases). Between the trimmed V and J ends, which lost 5 bases and 3 bases, there was a span of 19 bases. This CDR3 is built from 16 residues. CDR1 SGHAT and CDR2 FQNNGV come from the germline V gene. CDR3 DNA: TGTGCCAGCAGCCCCTTGGGGGTGAGGAGGGACACTGAAGCTTTCTTT. Protein: CASSPLGVRRDTEAFF.

The chain uses TRBV7-2 and TRBJ1-5, with no clear D. V dropped 4 bases and J dropped 1 base, with 11 bases sitting between them. This CDR3 contains 15 residues. The germline V gene has CDR1 SGHTA and CDR2 FQGNSA. CDR3: CASSYRALSNQPQHF. DNA of the CDR3: TGTGCCAGCAGCTACCGGGCCCTCAGCAATCAGCCCCAGCATTTT.

This chain connects TRBV3-1 (or the pseudogene TRBV3-2) to TRBJ2-7; D gene ambiguous. This CDR3 spans 13 amino acids. Trimming took off 2 bases at V and 3 bases at J, with 8 bases between the two ends. Germline V gene lookup returns CDR1 LGHDT and CDR2 YNNKEL (reference sequence). Here the CDR3 reads CASSQRTRYEQYF. The DNA for the CDR3 is TGTGCCAGCAGCCAAAGGACGCGCTACGAGCAGTACTTC.

The V call is TRBV28, the J call TRBJ2-3, with D possibly TRBD2 on 6 matching bases. CDR1 MDHEN and CDR2 SYDVKM come from the germline V gene. This CDR3 region has 15 residues. V lost 5 bases and J 2 bases, leaving 14 bases between the germline ends. CDR3 bases: TGTGCCAGCAGTAACCGGGACTTGAACACAGATACGCAGTATTTT. Encoded protein: CASSNRDLNTDTQYF.

V is TRBV2 and J is TRBJ2-7; D possibly uses TRBD1 or TRBD2 (6 bases each). Trimming took 7 bases from V and 2 from J, leaving 18 bases between them. Germline V lookup: CDR1 SNHLY, CDR2 FYNNEI. This CDR3 has 15 amino acids. The CDR3 DNA reads as TGTGCCAGCACCCTTTCCGGGGGCGTAACCTACGAGCAGTACTTC. Translating gives CASTLSGGVTYEQYF. The complete variable domain, with remaining parts taken from reference TRBV2 and TRBJ2-7, reads EPEVTQTPSHQVTQMGQEVILRCVPISNHLYFYWYRQILGQKVEFLVSFYNNEISEKSEIFDDQFSVERPDGSNFTLKIRSTKLEDSAMYFCASTLSGGVTYEQYFGPGTRLTVT.

This chain uses TRBV5-1 with TRBJ2-3; TRBD2 matches at 14 bases. Germline V gene data show CDR1 as SGHRS and CDR2 as YFSETQ. J lost 2 bases, V lost 4 bases, and 9 bases had no gene match. The CDR3 has 18 residues. CDR3 sequence reads: CASSTGTSGSKLTDTQYF. CDR3 nucleotide sequence: TGCGCCAGCAGCACCGGGACTAGCGGGAGTAAACTCACAGATACGCAGTATTTT.

This chain uses TRBV7-2 with TRBJ1-2, with D possibly matching TRBD1 (6 bases). Trimming took 8 bases from V and 5 from J, leaving 15 bases between them. CDR3 length: 13 amino acids. Looked up from germline, CDR1 is SGHTA and CDR2 is FQGNSA. The CDR3 coding sequence is TGTGCCAGCCGTTCAGAGGGGGGGTATGGCTACACCTTC. Its protein product is CASRSEGGYGYTF.

A word on this clone: The sample carries other DNA sequences with the same CDR3. J is TRBJ1-5 and V is TRBV30, with TRBD1 matching over 7 bases. CDR3 length: 13 residues. Germline V gives CDR1 GTSNPN, CDR2 SVGIG (reference sequence). The junction had 1 base not matched to a gene; V was cut back by 1 base and J by 4 bases. CDR3: CAWSDRGNQPQHF. CDR3 coding DNA: TGTGCCTGGAGTGACAGGGGAAATCAGCCCCAGCATTTT.

V gene TRBV15 combines with J gene TRBJ1-2; 9 bases fit TRBD1. J was trimmed by 5 bases and V by 4 bases; bases with no gene match: 8. Germline V CDR1 and CDR2: LNHNV, YYDKDF (reference sequence). The CDR3 spans 15 residues. The CDR3 is CATSTSGQGFYGYTF. The CDR3 DNA is TGTGCCACCAGCACCAGTGGACAGGGGTTTTATGGCTACACCTTC.